This TCR beta chain comes out of a study of blood T cell repertoires in COVID-19. On the study more broadly: T cells, B-cell-depleted T cells, or PBMCs supplied cDNA or gDNA.

Authors' analysis steps: Reference gene primer amplification in the assay estimated nucleated cell counts. The repertoire was sequenced with immunoSEQ multiplex PCR; TCRdb's copy has only in-frame clones and lacks some. The DNA gave D and trimming, while V, J and clone size come from that table. The profile shows some 250,000 clones, about 90% of them singletons. The CDR3 consists of 16 residues. V gene TRBV21-1 combines with J gene TRBJ2-3; the D call TRBD1 from the table was never checked on the DNA. TRBV21-1 is a pseudogene locus. This receptor was identified in a woman aged 30 to 39 who had recovered from COVID-19. Sequencing was done on a sample of peripheral blood. CDR3 coding DNA: TGTGCCAGCAGCAAAGGTGCAGGGATTAGCACAGATACGCAGTATTTT. Protein product: CASSKGAGISTDTQYF.